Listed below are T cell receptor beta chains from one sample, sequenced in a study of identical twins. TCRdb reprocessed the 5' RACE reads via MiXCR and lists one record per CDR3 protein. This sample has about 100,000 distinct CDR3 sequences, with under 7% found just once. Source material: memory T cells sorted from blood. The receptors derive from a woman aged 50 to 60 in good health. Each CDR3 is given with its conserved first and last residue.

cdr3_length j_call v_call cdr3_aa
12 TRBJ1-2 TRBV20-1 CSASRQSKGYTF
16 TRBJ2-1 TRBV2 CASSAQLAGGPHEQFF
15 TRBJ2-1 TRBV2 CASSVAGAPMKEQFF
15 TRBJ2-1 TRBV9 CASSVGIRSSDEQFF
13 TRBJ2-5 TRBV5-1 CASNAGGKETQYF
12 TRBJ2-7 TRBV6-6 CASGVNVYEQYF
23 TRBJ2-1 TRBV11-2 CASSLVPGGSAARAPGAYNEQFF
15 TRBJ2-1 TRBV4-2 CASSRPGAQNNEQFF
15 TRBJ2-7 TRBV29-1 CSASGAGGSSYEQYF
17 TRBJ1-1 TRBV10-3 CAISGGSPTARNTEAFF
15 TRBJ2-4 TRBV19 CASSIGGLPENIQYF
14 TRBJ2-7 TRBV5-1 CASSLAGGVYEQYF
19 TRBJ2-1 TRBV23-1 CASSQRTYYTGTSNNEQFF
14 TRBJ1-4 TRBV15 CATSSSGFGEKLFF
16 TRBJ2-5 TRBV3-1 CASSQSLRDHGETQYF
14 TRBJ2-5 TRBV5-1 CASSTDGGRQTQYF
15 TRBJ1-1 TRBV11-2 CASSAYSGGQTEAFF
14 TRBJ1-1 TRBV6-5 CASRLYRDSLEAFF
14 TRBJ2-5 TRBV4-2 CASSQDLLERTQYF
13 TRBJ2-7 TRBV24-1 CATSPQGSYEQYF
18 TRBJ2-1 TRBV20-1 CSASGRTSGKVPYIEQFF
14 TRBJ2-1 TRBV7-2 CASSSRWGRNEQFF
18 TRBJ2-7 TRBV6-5 CAGSQGAGGSSSSYEQYF
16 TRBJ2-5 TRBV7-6 CASSLVGGMGQETQYF
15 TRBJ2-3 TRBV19 CASKAGRRNTDTQYF
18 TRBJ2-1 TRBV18 CASSPLPGLASSYNEQFF
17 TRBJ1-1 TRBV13 CASSLMGGGNADTEAFF
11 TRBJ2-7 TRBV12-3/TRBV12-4 CASSSPLEQYF
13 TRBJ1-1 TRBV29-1 CSVDHQGHTEAFF
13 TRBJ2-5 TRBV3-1 CASRAGGTETQYF
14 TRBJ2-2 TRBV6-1 CASNQRSYTGELFF
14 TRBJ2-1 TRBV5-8 CASSLNTGVNEQFF
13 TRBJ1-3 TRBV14 CASSQRPQNTIYF
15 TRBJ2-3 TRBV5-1 CASSLDSGWTDTQYF
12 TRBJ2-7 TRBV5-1 CASSSDAYEQYF
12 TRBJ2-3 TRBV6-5 CASSQTPRAQYF
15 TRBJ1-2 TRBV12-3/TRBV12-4 CASSPAGQGNYGYTF
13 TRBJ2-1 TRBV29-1 CSVRSGRGNEQFF
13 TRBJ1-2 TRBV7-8 CASSLPGFNGYTF
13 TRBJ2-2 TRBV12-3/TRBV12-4 CASSLHLEGELFF
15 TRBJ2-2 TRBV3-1 CASSQRGGFTGELFF
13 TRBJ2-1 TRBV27 CASSLSGIPEQFF